One sample yielded the 18 T cell receptor beta chains listed below, sequenced in a study of cytomegalovirus exposure and HLA in healthy donors. Vbeta (60) and Jbeta (13) primers were used in the PCR. The protocol was immunoSEQ multiplex PCR, while the TCRdb copy is restricted to in-frame clones and leaves out a portion. The listing records 40,000 or so clones. Material: PBMCs. The receptors were gathered from a woman younger than 45 in good health and CMV-seropositive.

This chain joins TRBV7-2 and TRBJ2-2; D remains ambiguous. Germline loops: CDR1 SGHTA, CDR2 FQGNSA. Trimming cost V 1 base and J 3 bases, with 12 bases left between them. CDR3 length equals 16 residues. This CDR3 is CASSLGLLGYTGELFF. The DNA of the CDR3 is TGTGCCAGCAGCTTAGGACTTTTAGGTTACACCGGGGAGCTGTTTTTT.

This chain uses TRBV15 with TRBJ2-3, with D perhaps matching TRBD2 (5 bases). The CDR3 contains 14 residues. V was clipped by 4 bases and J by 4 bases, with 12 bases between them. Germline V gives CDR1 LNHNV, CDR2 YYDKDF (reference sequence). CDR3 amino acids: CATSIRFSADTQYF. As DNA, the CDR3 is TGTGCCACCAGCATCCGATTTAGCGCAGATACGCAGTATTTT.

The chain uses TRBV4-1 and TRBJ1-6; D is possibly TRBD1 (6 bases). The CDR3 has 16 residues. The V end lost 5 bases, the J end lost 9 bases, and 20 bases lay between the germline ends. Germline V gene sequence: CDR1 MGHRA, CDR2 YSYEKL. CDR3 DNA sequence: TGCGCCAGCAGCAAAACCAGGGGAGTTACGATTTCACCCCTCCACTTT. Its protein product is CASSKTRGVTISPLHF.

The rearrangement links TRBV5-1 to TRBJ2-5; 11 bases align to TRBD2. This CDR3 region has 14 residues. CDR1 SGHRS and CDR2 YFSETQ come from the germline V gene. Losses at the gene ends were 8 bases for V and 4 bases for J; bases not matched to a gene: 7. CDR3: CASARLAGTETQYF. The CDR3, as DNA: TGCGCCAGTGCGCGACTAGCGGGGACAGAGACCCAGTACTTC.

This sequence joins TRBV20-1 and TRBJ1-2, with D unclear. V lost 6 bases and J lost 7, with 12 bases in between. Germline CDR1 and CDR2: DFQATT and SNEGSKA (reference sequence). The length of the CDR3 is 11 residues. The CDR3 reads CSAPGQAGYTF. The CDR3 nucleotides are TGCAGTGCCCCTGGGCAGGCTGGCTACACCTTC.

CDR3 amino acids: CASSIPGRNTEAFF. Here the CDR3 DNA reads TGTGCCAGCAGCATTCCGGGGAGGAACACTGAAGCTTTCTTT. The chain combines TRBV11-2 with TRBJ1-1, with D unresolved. There are 14 residues in the CDR3. V lost 5 bases and J 1 base, leaving 11 bases between the germline ends. The germline V gene has CDR1 SGHAT and CDR2 FQNNGV.

The DNA of the CDR3 is TGTGCCAGCAGCGGGTCGACAGGGGGAAATGAAAAACTGTTTTTT. Its protein is CASSGSTGGNEKLFF. The V gene is TRBV11-3, the J gene TRBJ1-4; 9 bases fit TRBD1. Trimming at V came to 5 bases and at J to 5 bases, leaving 6 bases not matched to a gene. This CDR3 has 15 amino acids. Germline values: CDR1 SGHNT, CDR2 YENEEA.

The rearrangement links TRBV5-6 to TRBJ2-2; tentatively, D is TRBD2 (5 bases). Germline V gene data show CDR1 as SGHDT and CDR2 as YYEEEE. The CDR3 covers 13 residues. V lost 5 bases and J 5 bases, leaving 10 bases between the germline ends. The CDR3 DNA reads TGTGCCAGCAGACGAACTAGAACCGGGGAGCTGTTTTTT. Translated, it gives CASRRTRTGELFF.

V is TRBV2 and J is TRBJ1-2; 7 positions agree with TRBD1. J was trimmed by 14 bases and V by 7 bases; bases with no gene match: 25. The CDR3 has 16 amino acids. Per the germline V gene, CDR1 is SNHLY and CDR2 is FYNNEI. CDR3 nucleotide sequence: TGTGCCAGCAAACAGGAAAGGGGACAGTCAATCCCCTGGGATACCTTC. Encoded protein: CASKQERGQSIPWDTF.

The chain recombines TRBV10-3 with TRBJ1-4, with 8 nucleotides matching TRBD1. The V and J ends lost 6 bases and 0 bases, in that order; junction bases with no gene match: 6. There are 16 residues in the CDR3. Germline V lookup: CDR1 ENHRY, CDR2 SYGVKD. CDR3 region: CAISRQGIATNEKLFF. The CDR3 DNA follows: TGTGCCATCAGCCGACAGGGGATTGCAACTAATGAAAAACTGTTTTTT.

The chain joins TRBV25-1 to TRBJ1-4; D is unresolved. V gave up 4 bases and J gave up 4 bases, with 13 bases separating them. Germline loops: CDR1 MGHDK, CDR2 SYGVNS. The CDR3 has 15 amino acids. The CDR3 loop reads CASSATTALNEKLFF. The CDR3 DNA reads TGTGCCAGCAGTGCGACTACGGCCCTTAATGAAAAACTGTTTTTT.

The chain couples TRBV5-5 to TRBJ2-5, with 7 bases that match TRBD1. The V gene's germline CDR1 is SGHKS and CDR2 YYEKEE (reference sequence). The CDR3 loop spans 14 amino acids. J was trimmed by 5 bases and V by 4 bases; bases with no gene match: 8. For the CDR3, the DNA is TGTGCCAGCAGCCTTCGACAGGGCTGGGAGACCCAGTACTTC. This gives the protein CASSLRQGWETQYF. The whole variable domain, remainder taken from reference TRBV5-5 and TRBJ2-5, is DAGVTQSPTHLIKTRGQQVTLRCSPISGHKSVSWYQQVLGQGPQFIFQYYEKEERGRGNFPDRFSARQFPNYSSELNVNALLLGDSALYLCASSLRQGWETQYFGPGTRLLVL.

The V and J genes are TRBV18 and TRBJ2-3; 7 positions agree with TRBD2. The CDR3 is 15 amino acids. V shed 3 bases, J shed 1 base, and the junction held 4 bases outside the gene matches. Germline lookup yields CDR1 KGHSH and CDR2 LQKENI. Here the CDR3 reads CASSPAGEGTDTQYF. DNA of the CDR3: TGTGCCAGCTCACCCGCGGGGGAAGGCACAGATACGCAGTATTTT.

The rearrangement joins TRBV27 to TRBJ2-5; D is perhaps TRBD1 (5 bases). The J call is doubtful: the DNA matches TRBJ2-7 better. Germline-derived CDR1 and CDR2 are MNHEY and SMNVEV (reference sequence). The CDR3 sequence is 14 residues long. Here the CDR3 DNA reads TGTGCCAGCAGCTTGGACAAGTACTCCTACGAGCAGTACTTC. It codes for CASSLDKYSYEQYF.

The chain combines TRBV27 with TRBJ2-7; TRBD2 matches 11 bases. Per the germline V gene, CDR1 is MNHEY and CDR2 is SMNVEV (reference sequence). The CDR3 is made up of 14 amino acids. The junction had 3 bases not matched to a gene; V was cut back by 5 bases and J by 3 bases. The CDR3 DNA follows: TGTGCCAGCAGTCCTAGCGGGGGGTTCTACGAGCAGTACTTC. As protein: CASSPSGGFYEQYF.

The V gene is TRBV7-7, the J gene TRBJ2-7; 8 bases are shared with TRBD2. Trimming at V came to 6 bases and at J to 3 bases, leaving 16 bases not matched to a gene. This CDR3 comprises 17 residues. Germline loops: CDR1 SSHAT, CDR2 FNYEAQ (reference sequence). CDR3 sequence reads: CASRPPDGGALVYEQYF. DNA of the CDR3: TGTGCCAGCAGACCTCCGGACGGGGGGGCTCTCGTCTACGAGCAGTACTTC.

The chain employs TRBV6-5 and TRBJ1-1; 9 nucleotides agree with TRBD1. J was trimmed by 1 base and V by 6 bases; bases with no gene match: 6. CDR3 length equals 15 residues. Germline values: CDR1 MNHEY, CDR2 SVGAGI. The CDR3 sequence: CASRPQGAGNTEAFF. CDR3 DNA: TGTGCCAGCAGACCACAGGGGGCTGGGAACACTGAAGCTTTCTTT.

This chain links TRBV7-6 with TRBJ2-3; D is possibly TRBD1 (6 bases). CDR1 and CDR2 from the germline V gene are SGHVS and FNYEAQ. The length of the CDR3 is 15 residues. V lost 0 bases and J 2 bases, leaving 9 bases between the germline ends. CDR3 DNA sequence: TGTGCCAGCAGCTTAGCAGGGACATCCACAGATACGCAGTATTTT. Its protein product is CASSLAGTSTDTQYF.